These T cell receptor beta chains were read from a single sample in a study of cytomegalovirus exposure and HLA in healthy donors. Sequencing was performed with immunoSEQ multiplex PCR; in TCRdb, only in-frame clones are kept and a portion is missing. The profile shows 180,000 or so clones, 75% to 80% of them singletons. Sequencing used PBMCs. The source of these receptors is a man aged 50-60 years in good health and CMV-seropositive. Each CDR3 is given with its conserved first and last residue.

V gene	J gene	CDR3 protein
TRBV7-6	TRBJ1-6	CASSLRNSPLHF
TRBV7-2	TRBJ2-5	CASSFSGMLKETQYF
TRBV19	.	CASSSGLPDRVLEQYF
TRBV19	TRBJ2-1	CASSMGGNSYNEQFF
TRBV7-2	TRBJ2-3	CASSSRTSGGAADTQYF
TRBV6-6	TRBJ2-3	CASQRDSSTDTQYF
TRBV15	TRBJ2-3	CATSVQGGPTDTQYF
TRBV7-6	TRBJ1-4	CASSLEGAMGEKLFF
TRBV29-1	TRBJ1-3	CSVCAQDGNSGNTIYF
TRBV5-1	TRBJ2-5	CASSYPEQGVSETQYF
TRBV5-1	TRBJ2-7	CASSLAGEGYEQYF
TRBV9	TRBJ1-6	CASSGVDRDNSPLHF
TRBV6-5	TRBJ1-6	CASSGDRNSPLHF
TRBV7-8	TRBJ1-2	CASSDPGTGGAGYTF
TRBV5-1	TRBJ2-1	CASTELNEQFF
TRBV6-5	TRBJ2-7	CASSYGGGLYEQYF
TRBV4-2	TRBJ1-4	CASSQDGATNEKLFF
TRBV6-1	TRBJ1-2	CASSHRGWGYGYTF
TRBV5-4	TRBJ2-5	CASSLARSGGETQYF
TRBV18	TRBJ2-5	CASSPGAETQYF
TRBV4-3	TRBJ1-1	CASSSPGGLNTEAFF
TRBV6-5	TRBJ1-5	CASSKGGPNQPQHF
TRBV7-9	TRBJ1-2	CASSPPAESNYGYTF
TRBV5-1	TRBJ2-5	CASSLARQGETQYF
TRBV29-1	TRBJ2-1	CSVGGTRGGSYNEQFF
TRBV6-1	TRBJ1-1	CASSDEQSTEAFF
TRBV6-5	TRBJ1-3	CASSPTLGDTIYF
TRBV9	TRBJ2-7	CASSVEGRFEQYF
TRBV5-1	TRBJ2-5	CASSPGQQETQYF
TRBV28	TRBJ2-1	CASSSSGEQFF
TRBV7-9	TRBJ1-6	CASSSPGLSNRGHSPLHF
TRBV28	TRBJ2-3	CASLPTPGQGPDTQYF
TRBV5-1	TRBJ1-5	CASSPGGSYSNQPQHF
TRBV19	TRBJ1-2	CASSMQLGTGIGGYTF
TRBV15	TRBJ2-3	CATSRGTSGGPKTDTQYF
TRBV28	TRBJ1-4	CASRLQGNEKLFF
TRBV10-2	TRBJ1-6	CASSEAGYSPLHF
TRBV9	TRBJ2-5	CASSPRGDQETQYF
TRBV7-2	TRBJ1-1	CASSLGGVRNTEAFF
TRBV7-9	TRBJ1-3	CASSRTGGTIYF
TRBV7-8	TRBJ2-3	CASSSGLAGAGDTQYF
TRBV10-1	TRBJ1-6	CARTGDNSPLHF
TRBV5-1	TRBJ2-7	CASSFVNGQGFHEQYF
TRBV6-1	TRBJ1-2	CASSEVGTGVSGYTF
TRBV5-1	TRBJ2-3	CASSLELADTQYF
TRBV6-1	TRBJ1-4	CASSEGGGFSNEKLFF
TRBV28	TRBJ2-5	CASSFRGQQETQYF
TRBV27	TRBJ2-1	CASTSAGGILYNEQFF